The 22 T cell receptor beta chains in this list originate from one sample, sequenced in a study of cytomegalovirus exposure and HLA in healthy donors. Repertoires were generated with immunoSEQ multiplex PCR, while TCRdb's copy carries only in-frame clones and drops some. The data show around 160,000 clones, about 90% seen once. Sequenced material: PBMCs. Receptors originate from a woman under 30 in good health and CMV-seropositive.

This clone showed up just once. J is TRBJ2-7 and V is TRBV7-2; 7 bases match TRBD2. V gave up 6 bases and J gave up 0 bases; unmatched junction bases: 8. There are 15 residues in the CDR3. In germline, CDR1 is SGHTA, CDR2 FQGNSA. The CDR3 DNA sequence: TGTGCCAGCAGTTCCAGCGGGGCCATCTCCTACGAGCAGTACTTC. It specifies CASSSSGAISYEQYF.

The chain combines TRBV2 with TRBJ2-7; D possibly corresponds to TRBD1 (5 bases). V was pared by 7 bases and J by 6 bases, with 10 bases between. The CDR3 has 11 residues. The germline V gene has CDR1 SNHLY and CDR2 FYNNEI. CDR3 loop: CASTGRAEQYF. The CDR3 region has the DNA TGTGCCAGCACCGGCAGGGCCGAGCAGTACTTC.

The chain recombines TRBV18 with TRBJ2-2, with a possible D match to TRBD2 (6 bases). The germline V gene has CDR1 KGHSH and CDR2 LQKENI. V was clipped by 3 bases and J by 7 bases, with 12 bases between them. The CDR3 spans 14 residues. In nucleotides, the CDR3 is TGTGCCAGCTCACCCATTCGCGGGGTCGGGGAGCTGTTTTTT. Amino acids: CASSPIRGVGELFF.

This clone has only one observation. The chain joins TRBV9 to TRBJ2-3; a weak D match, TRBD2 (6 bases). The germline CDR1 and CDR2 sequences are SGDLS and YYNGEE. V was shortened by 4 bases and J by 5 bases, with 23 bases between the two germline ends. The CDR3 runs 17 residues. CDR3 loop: CASSLPFLGGSGDTQYF. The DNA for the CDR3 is TGTGCCAGCAGCTTACCCTTTCTGGGGGGAAGTGGAGATACGCAGTATTTT.

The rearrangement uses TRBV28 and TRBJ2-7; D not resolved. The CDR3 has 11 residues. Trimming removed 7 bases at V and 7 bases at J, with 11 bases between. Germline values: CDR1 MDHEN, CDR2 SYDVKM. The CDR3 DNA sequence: TGTGCCAGCACCACCAGTACGGAGCAGTACTTC. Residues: CASTTSTEQYF. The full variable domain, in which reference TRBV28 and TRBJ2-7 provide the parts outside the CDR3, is DVKVTQSSRYLVKRTGEKVFLECVQDMDHENMFWYRQDPGLGLRLIYFSYDVKMKEKGDIPEGYSVSREKKERFSLILESASTNQTSMYLCASTTSTEQYFGPGTRLTVT.

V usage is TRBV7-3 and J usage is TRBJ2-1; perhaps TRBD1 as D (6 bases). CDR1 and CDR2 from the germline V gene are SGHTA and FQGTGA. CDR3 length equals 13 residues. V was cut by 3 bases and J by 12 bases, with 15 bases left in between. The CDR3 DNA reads TGTGCCAGCAGCTTTAACAGGGAAGAGAGGCAGTTCTTC. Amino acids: CASSFNREERQFF.

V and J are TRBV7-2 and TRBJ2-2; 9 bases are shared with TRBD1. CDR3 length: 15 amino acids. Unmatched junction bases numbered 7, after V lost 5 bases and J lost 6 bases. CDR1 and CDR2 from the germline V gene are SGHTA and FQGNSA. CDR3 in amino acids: CASSSDRGVAGELFF. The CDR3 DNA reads TGTGCCAGCAGCAGCGACAGGGGGGTCGCCGGGGAGCTGTTTTTT.

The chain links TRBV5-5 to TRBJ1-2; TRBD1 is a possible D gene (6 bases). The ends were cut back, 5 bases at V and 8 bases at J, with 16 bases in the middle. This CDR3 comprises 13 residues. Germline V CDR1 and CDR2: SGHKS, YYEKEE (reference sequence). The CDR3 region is CASRQNREQGYTF. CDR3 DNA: TGTGCCAGCAGGCAAAACAGGGAACAAGGCTACACCTTC.

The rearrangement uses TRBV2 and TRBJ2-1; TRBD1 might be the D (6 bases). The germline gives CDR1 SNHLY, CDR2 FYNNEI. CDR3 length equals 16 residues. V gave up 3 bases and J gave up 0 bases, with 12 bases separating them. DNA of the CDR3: TGTGCCAGCAGTGAGAGGGGACAAAACTCCTACAATGAGCAGTTCTTC. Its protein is CASSERGQNSYNEQFF.

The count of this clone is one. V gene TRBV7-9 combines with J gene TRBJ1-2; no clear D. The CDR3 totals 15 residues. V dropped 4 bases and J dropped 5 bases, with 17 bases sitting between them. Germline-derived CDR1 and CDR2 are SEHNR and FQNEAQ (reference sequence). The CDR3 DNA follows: TGTGCCAGCAGCTCAGCCCCTGACAAGCCTTATGGCTACACCTTC. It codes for CASSSAPDKPYGYTF. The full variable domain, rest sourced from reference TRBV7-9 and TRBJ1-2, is DTGVSQNPRHKITKRGQNVTFRCDPISEHNRLYWYRQTLGQGPEFLTYFQNEAQLEKSRLLSDRFSAERPKGSFSTLEIQRTEQGDSAMYLCASSSAPDKPYGYTFGSGTRLTVV.

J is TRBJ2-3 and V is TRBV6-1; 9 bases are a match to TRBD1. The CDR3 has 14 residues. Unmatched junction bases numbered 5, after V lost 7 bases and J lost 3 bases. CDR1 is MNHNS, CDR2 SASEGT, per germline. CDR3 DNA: TGTGCCAGCAATACAGGGGGCTGGACAGATACGCAGTATTTT. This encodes CASNTGGWTDTQYF.

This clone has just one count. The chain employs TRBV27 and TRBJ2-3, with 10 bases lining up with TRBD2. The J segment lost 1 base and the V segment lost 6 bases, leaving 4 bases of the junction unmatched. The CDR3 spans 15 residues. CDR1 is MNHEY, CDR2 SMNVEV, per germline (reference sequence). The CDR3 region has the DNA TGTGCCAGCAGCACCGGGACTAGCGGCACAGATACGCAGTATTTT. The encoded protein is CASSTGTSGTDTQYF.

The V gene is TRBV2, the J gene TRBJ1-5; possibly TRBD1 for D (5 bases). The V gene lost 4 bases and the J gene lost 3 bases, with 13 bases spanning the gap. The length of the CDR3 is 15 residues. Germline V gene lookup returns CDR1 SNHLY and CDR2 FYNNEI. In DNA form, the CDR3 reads TGTGCCAGCAGTGTGCAGACAGATTACAATCAGCCCCAGCATTTT. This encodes CASSVQTDYNQPQHF.

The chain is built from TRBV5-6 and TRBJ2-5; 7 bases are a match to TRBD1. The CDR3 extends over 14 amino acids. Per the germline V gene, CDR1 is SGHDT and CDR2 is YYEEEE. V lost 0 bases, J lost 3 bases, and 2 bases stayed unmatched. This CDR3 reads CASSLAGTEETQYF. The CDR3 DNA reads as TGTGCCAGCAGCTTGGCCGGGACAGAAGAGACCCAGTACTTC.

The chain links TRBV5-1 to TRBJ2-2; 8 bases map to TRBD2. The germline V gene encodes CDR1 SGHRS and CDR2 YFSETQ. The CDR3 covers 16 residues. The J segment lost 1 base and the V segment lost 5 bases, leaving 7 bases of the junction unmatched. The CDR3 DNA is TGCGCCAGCAGGAATCCGGGACTAGTGAACACCGGGGAGCTGTTTTTT. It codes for CASRNPGLVNTGELFF.

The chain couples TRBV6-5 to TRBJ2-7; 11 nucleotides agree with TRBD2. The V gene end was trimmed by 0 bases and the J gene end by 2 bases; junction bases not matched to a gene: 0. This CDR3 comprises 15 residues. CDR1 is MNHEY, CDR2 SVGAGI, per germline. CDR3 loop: CASSYSLAGAYEQYF. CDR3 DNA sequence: TGTGCCAGCAGTTACTCACTAGCGGGGGCCTACGAGCAGTACTTC.

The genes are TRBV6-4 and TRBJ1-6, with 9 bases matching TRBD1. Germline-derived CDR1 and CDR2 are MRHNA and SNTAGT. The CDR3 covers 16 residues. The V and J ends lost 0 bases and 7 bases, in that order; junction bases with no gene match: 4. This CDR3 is CASSDSSGQGNSPLHF. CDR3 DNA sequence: TGTGCCAGCAGTGACTCATCAGGACAGGGGAATTCACCCCTCCACTTT.

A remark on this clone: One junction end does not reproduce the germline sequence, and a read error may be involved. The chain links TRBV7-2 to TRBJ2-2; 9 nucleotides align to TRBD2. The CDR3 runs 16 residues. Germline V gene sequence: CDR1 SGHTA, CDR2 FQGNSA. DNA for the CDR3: TGTGCCGGCAGCTTCGGCGGGGGGGAGGCCACCGGGGAGCTGTTTTTT. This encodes CAGSFGGGEATGELFF. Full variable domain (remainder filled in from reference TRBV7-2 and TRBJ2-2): GAGVSQSPSNKVTEKGKDVELRCDPISGHTALYWYRQSLGQGLEFLIYFQGNSAPDKSGLPSDRFSAERTGGSVSTLTIQRTQQEDSAVYLCAGSFGGGEATGELFFGEGSRLTVL.

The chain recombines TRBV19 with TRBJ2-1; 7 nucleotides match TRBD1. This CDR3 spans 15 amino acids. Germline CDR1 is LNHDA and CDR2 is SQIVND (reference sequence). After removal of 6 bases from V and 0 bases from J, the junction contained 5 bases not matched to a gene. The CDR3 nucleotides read TGTGCCAGTAGGATGGACAGGAGCTCCTACAATGAGCAGTTCTTC. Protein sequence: CASRMDRSSYNEQFF.

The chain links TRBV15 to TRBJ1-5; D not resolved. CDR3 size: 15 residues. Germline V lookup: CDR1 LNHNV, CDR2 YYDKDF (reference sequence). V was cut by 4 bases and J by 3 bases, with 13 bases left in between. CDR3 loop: CATSTADGPNQPQHF. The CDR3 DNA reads TGTGCCACCAGCACAGCGGACGGGCCCAATCAGCCCCAGCATTTT.

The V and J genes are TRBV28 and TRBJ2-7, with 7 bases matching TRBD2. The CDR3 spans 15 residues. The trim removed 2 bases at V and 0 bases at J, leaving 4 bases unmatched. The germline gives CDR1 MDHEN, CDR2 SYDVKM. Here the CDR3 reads CASSLGGGGSYEQYF. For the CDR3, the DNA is TGTGCCAGCAGTTTAGGGGGGGGTGGCTCCTACGAGCAGTACTTC.

In DNA, the CDR3 is TGCAGCGTTGATGGCGGGGCCGGGGAGCTGTTTTTT. It specifies CSVDGGAGELFF. This chain uses TRBV29-1 with TRBJ2-2, with a tentative D call TRBD2 (6 bases). The CDR3 contains 12 residues. The V gene lost 3 bases and the J gene lost 6 bases, with 8 bases spanning the gap. The germline V gene has CDR1 SQVTM and CDR2 ANQGSEA.